Judged by abundance, the clone carrying this TCR beta chain is large (0.1 to 1%). Its antigen is not known. This CDR3 has 13 residues. CDR1 MDHEN and CDR2 SYDVKM come from the germline V gene. The V and J ends lost 11 bases and 2 bases respectively, with 13 bases between them. The source of the sample is a study of immune heterogeneity within non-small cell lung tumors. Bulk tumor gDNA, roughly 600 ng per sample, served as the TCR template. Biopsy collection occurred during surgery, with several far-apart biopsies per primary tumor. Before undergoing curative surgery, patients had newly diagnosed non-small cell lung cancer that was untreated. The authors amplified TCR beta CDR3 by multiplex PCR with 32 V and 13 J primers. MiXCR, run by TCRdb on the multiplex PCR reads, gives a single entry per CDR3 protein. Of 6,000 to 8,500 distinct CDR3 sequences listed, 20% to 25% are singletons. Overall study findings and caveats: The high-frequency T-cell receptor beta clonotypes mostly did not match up between individual patients. There were identical dominant CDR3 beta clonotypes recurring across tumor sites within a patient, together with site-unique high-frequency clones.

This TCR was recovered from a man aged 60-69 years with non-small cell lung cancer. The chain couples TRBV28 to TRBJ1-5; D remains ambiguous. The material sequenced was lung tumor tissue. The CDR3 region is CAVFEPGNQPQHF. CDR3 coding DNA: TGTGCCGTTTTTGAGCCAGGCAATCAGCCCCAGCATTTT.